This T cell receptor (beta chain) was recovered during a study of T cell repertoires in cytomegalovirus infection. Background on the study: TCR beta signatures that were public indicated CMV infection and matching HLA type.

TCRdb reprocessed the reads via MiXCR and lists one record per CDR3 protein. The data hold 350,000 to 500,000 distinct CDR3 sequences, with approximately 32% observed a single time. This clonotype has a count of ten or more. Its antigen is still unknown. Germline V gene sequence: CDR1 MNHEY, CDR2 SVGEGT. The CDR3 has 14 residues. The V end lost 6 bases, the J end lost 8 bases, and 16 bases lay between the germline ends. Findings and limits, study-wide: Accumulated public TCR beta family frequency recognized individuals carrying CMV together with the relevant HLA. Across the ex vivo response, the dominant clonotypes were HLA-C-restricted CMV-specific TCR beta clonotypes.

Material for sequencing was PBMCs. This sequence joins TRBV6-2 or TRBV6-3 and TRBJ2-2; D is unresolved. The TCR comes from a human donor in good health (CMV status not recorded). Some clones in this sample may be carry-over from other donors' samples. The CDR3 sequence: CASSPNYFAGELFF. The CDR3 DNA reads TGTGCCAGCAGCCCGAACTACTTCGCAGGGGAGCTGTTTTTT.